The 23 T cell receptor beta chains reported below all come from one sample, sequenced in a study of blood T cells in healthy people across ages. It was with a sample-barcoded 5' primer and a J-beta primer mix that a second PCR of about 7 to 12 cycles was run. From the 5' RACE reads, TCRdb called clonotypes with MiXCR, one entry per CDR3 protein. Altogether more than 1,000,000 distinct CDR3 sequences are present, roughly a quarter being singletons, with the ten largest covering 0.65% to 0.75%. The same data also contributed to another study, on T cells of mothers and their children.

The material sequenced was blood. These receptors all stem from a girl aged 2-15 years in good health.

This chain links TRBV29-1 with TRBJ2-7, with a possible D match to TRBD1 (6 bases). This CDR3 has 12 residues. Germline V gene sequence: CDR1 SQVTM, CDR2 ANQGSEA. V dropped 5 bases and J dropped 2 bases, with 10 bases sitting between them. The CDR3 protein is CSVKDRTYEQYF. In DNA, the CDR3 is TGCAGCGTTAAGGACAGAACCTACGAGCAGTACTTC.

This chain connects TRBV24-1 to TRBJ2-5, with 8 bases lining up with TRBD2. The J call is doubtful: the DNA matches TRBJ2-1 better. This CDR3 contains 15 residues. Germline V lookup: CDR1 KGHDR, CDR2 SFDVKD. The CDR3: CATSDPGGGNNEQFF. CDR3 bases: TGTGCCACCAGTGACCCGGGAGGGGGTAACAATGAGCAGTTCTTC.

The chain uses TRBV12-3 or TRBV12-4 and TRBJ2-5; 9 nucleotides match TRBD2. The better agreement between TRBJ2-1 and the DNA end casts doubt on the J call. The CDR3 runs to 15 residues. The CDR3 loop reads CASCFGGRAIDEQFF. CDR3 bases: TGTGCCAGCTGCTTTGGCGGGAGGGCCATCGATGAGCAGTTCTTC.

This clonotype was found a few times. For the CDR3, the DNA is TGTGCCAGCAGTTTAAAGGGGCAGGTCGAAAAACTGTTTTTT. This gives the protein CASSLKGQVEKLFF. The chain links TRBV12-3 or TRBV12-4 to TRBJ1-4; a weak D match, TRBD1 (5 bases). V lost 2 bases to trimming and J lost 8 bases, with 12 bases between them. This CDR3 is 14 amino acids long.

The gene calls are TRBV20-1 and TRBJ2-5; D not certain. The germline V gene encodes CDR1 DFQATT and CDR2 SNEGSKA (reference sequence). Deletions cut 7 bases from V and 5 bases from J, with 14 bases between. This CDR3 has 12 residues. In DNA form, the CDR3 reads TGCAGTGTTGACAAAGTGGGGGAGACCCAGTACTTC. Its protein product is CSVDKVGETQYF.

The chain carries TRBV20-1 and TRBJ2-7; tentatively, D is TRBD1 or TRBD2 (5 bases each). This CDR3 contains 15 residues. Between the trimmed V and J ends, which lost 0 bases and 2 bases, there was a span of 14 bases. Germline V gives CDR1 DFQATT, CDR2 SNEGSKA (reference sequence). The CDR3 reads CSARDRERGPYEQYF. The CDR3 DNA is TGCAGTGCTAGAGATCGAGAACGGGGCCCCTACGAGCAGTACTTC.

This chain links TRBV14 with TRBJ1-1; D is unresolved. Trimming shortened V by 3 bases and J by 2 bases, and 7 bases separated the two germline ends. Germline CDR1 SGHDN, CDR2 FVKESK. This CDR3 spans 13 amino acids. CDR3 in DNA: TGTGCCAGCAGCCAGGGTTACAACACTGAAGCTTTCTTT. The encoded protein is CASSQGYNTEAFF.

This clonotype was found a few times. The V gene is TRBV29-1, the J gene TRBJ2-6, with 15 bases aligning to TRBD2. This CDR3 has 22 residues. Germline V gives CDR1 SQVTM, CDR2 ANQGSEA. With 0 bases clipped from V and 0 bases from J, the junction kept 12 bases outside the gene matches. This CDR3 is CSVEDLRGLAGGLPSGANVLTF. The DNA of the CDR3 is TGCAGCGTTGAAGATCTTCGGGGACTAGCGGGGGGCCTCCCCTCTGGGGCCAACGTCCTGACTTTC.

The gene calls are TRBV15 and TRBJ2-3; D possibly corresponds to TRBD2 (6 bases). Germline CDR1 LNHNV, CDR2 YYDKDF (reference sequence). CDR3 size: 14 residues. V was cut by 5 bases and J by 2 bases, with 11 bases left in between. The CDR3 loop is CATSRTSPTDTQYF. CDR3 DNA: TGTGCCACCAGCCGTACTAGCCCCACAGATACGCAGTATTTT.

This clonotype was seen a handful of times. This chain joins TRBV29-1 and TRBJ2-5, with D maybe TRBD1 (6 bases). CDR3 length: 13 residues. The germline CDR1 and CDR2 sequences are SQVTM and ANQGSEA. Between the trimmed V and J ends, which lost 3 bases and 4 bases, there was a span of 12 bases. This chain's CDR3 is CSVDEGVRETQYF. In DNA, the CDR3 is TGCAGCGTTGACGAGGGGGTCCGAGAGACCCAGTACTTC.

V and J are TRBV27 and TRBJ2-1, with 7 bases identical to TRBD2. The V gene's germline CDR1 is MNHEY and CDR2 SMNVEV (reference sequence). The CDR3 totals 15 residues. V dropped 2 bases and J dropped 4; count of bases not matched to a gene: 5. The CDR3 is CASSLLADAYNEQFF. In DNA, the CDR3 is TGTGCCAGCAGTTTACTAGCGGACGCTTACAATGAGCAGTTCTTC.

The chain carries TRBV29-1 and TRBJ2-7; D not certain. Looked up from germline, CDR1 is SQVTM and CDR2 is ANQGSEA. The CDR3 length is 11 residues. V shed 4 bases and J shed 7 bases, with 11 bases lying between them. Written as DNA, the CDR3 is TGCAGCGTTGCCCAGGCCAGGGAGCAGTACTTC. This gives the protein CSVAQAREQYF.

CDR3 region: CASSSRLAGGPETQYF. CDR3 DNA: TGTGCCAGCAGCTCAAGACTAGCGGGGGGGCCAGAGACCCAGTACTTC. The rearrangement joins TRBV7-2 to TRBJ2-5; 14 bases map to TRBD2. In germline, CDR1 is SGHTA, CDR2 FQGNSA. CDR3 length equals 16 residues. The trim removed 4 bases at V and 4 bases at J, leaving 5 bases unmatched.

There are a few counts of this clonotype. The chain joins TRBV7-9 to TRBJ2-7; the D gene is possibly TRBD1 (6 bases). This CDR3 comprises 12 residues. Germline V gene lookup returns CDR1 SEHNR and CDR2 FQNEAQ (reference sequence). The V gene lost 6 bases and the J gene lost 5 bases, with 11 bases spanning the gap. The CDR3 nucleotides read TGTGCCAGCAGTCATACAGGGAACGAGCAGTACTTC. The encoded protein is CASSHTGNEQYF.

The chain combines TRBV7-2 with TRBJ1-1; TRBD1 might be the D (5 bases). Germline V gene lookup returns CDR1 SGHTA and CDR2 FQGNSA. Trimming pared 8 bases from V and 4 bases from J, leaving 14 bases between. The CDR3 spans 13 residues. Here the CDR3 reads CASWQGFSTEAFF. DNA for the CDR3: TGTGCCAGCTGGCAGGGCTTTTCCACTGAAGCTTTCTTT.

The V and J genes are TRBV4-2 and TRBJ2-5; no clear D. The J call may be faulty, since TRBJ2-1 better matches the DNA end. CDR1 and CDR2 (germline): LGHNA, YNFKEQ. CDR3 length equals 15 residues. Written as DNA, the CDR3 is TGTGCCAGCAGCCAAGAGATCGGCAATTACAATGAGCAGTTCTTC. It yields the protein CASSQEIGNYNEQFF.

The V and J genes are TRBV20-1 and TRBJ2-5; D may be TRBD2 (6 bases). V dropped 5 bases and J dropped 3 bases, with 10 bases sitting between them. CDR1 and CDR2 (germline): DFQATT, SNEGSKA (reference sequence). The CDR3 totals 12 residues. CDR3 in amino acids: CSAWDFEETQYF. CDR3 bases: TGCAGTGCTTGGGACTTTGAAGAGACCCAGTACTTC.

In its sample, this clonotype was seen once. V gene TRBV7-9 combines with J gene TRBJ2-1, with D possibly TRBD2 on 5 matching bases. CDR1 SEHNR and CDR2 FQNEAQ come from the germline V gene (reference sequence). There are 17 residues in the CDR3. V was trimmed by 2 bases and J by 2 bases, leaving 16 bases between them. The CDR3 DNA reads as TGTGCCAGCAGCTTATATGATATAGCGCGCGCCTACAATGAGCAGTTCTTC. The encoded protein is CASSLYDIARAYNEQFF.

CDR3 sequence: CSATLTGDDRNYGYTF. Here the CDR3 DNA reads TGCAGTGCTACTTTGACAGGGGACGACCGTAACTATGGCTACACCTTC. The gene calls are TRBV20-1 and TRBJ1-2, with 8 bases matching TRBD1. This CDR3 has 16 amino acids. V dropped 4 bases and J dropped 1; count of bases not matched to a gene: 11. Per germline, CDR1 DFQATT and CDR2 SNEGSKA (reference sequence).

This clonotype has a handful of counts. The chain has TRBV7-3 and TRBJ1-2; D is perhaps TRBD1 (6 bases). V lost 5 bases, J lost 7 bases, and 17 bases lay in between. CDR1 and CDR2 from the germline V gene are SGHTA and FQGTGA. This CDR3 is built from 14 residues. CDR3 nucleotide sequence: TGTGCCAGCAGCCCGCCCGAAGGGACAAGTGGCTACACCTTC. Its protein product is CASSPPEGTSGYTF.

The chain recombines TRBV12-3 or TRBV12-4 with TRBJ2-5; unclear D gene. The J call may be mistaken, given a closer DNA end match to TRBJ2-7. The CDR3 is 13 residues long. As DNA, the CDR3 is TGTGCCAGCAGTCTTAGCCCTTCCTACGAGCAGTACGTC. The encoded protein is CASSLSPSYEQYV.

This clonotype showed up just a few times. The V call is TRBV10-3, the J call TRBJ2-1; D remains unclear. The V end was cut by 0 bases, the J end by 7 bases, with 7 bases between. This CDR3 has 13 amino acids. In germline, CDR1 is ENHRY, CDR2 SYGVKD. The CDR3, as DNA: TGTGCCATCAGTGAGTCCGGTCGGAATGAGCAGTTCTTC. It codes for CAISESGRNEQFF.

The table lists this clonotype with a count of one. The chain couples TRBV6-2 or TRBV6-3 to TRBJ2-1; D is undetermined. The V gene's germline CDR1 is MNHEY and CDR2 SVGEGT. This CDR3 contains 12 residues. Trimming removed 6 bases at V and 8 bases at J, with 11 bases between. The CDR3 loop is CASSRPGYEQFF. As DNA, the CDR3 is TGTGCCAGCAGCCGCCCCGGGTATGAGCAGTTCTTC.